The 8 T cell receptor beta chains presented below share a single source sample, sequenced in a study of shared clonotypes between healthy human individuals. Selected positively for CCR7 and CD45RO-negative, naive CD8 cells excluded terminally differentiated effector memory CD45RA+ cells. The protocol was immunoSEQ multiplex PCR, while the TCRdb copy is restricted to in-frame clones and leaves out a portion. The sample shows about 2,100,000 clones, approximately 94% of them seen only once. Sequenced material: naive CD8+ T cells from PBMCs. These TCRs come from a man aged 18 to 35 in good health. Some clones in this sample may be carry-over from other donors' samples.

This sequence joins TRBV9 and TRBJ2-7; possibly TRBD1 or TRBD2 for D (5 bases each). Per the germline V gene, CDR1 is SGDLS and CDR2 is YYNGEE. The CDR3 spans 14 residues. Between the trimmed V and J ends, which lost 3 bases and 4 bases, there was a span of 14 bases. CDR3 coding DNA: TGTGCCAGCAGCGCCGGGGCCAGCGGATACGAGCAGTACTTC. Its protein is CASSAGASGYEQYF.

The V and J genes are TRBV2 and TRBJ2-7; TRBD1 matches 11 bases. V lost 0 bases to trimming and J lost 2 bases; unmatched junction nucleotides: 3. The CDR3 runs to 16 residues. Germline loops: CDR1 SNHLY, CDR2 FYNNEI. The CDR3 protein is CASSEARGQGAYEQYF. The CDR3 DNA follows: TGTGCCAGCAGTGAAGCCCGGGGACAGGGGGCCTACGAGCAGTACTTC. Full variable domain (missing parts from reference TRBV2 and TRBJ2-7): EPEVTQTPSHQVTQMGQEVILRCVPISNHLYFYWYRQILGQKVEFLVSFYNNEISEKSEIFDDQFSVERPDGSNFTLKIRSTKLEDSAMYFCASSEARGQGAYEQYFGPGTRLTVT.

A remark on this clone: Other DNA variants within this sample encode the same CDR3. The V and J genes are TRBV27 and TRBJ2-7; D remains unclear. This CDR3 is 13 amino acids long. V dropped 3 bases and J dropped 2 bases, with 8 bases sitting between them. Germline V gene data show CDR1 as MNHEY and CDR2 as SMNVEV (reference sequence). CDR3 in amino acids: CASSFSGTYEQYF. CDR3 coding DNA: TGTGCCAGCAGTTTCTCCGGAACCTACGAGCAGTACTTC.

This chain uses TRBV28 with TRBJ2-7; TRBD1 is a possible D gene (5 bases). Looked up from germline, CDR1 is MDHEN and CDR2 is SYDVKM. This CDR3 is built from 13 residues. Trimming shortened V by 8 bases and J by 2 bases, and 13 bases separated the two germline ends. The CDR3 protein is CASSVGAAYEQYF. The CDR3 DNA is TGTGCCAGCTCCGTTGGGGCCGCCTACGAGCAGTACTTC.

V and J are TRBV28 and TRBJ1-4; D might be TRBD1 (6 bases). The CDR3 runs to 16 residues. The germline V gene has CDR1 MDHEN and CDR2 SYDVKM. Trimming removed 6 bases at V and 4 bases at J, with 18 bases between. The DNA for the CDR3 is TGTGCCAGCAGCCATGGGAAGGGGGGGGATAATGAAAAACTGTTTTTT. Translated, it gives CASSHGKGGDNEKLFF.

V gene TRBV5-1 combines with J gene TRBJ2-1, with unresolved D. This CDR3 spans 16 amino acids. Germline lookup yields CDR1 SGHRS and CDR2 YFSETQ. Between the trimmed V and J ends, which lost 4 bases and 1 base, there was a span of 15 bases. CDR3 bases: TGCGCCAGCAGCCTACTGATTGGTAGTTCCTACAATGAGCAGTTCTTC. Its protein is CASSLLIGSSYNEQFF.

This chain uses TRBV6-1 with TRBJ1-5; D gene ambiguous. Germline V gene lookup returns CDR1 MNHNS and CDR2 SASEGT. V lost 4 bases to trimming and J lost 7 bases, with 17 bases between them. The CDR3 sequence is 15 residues long. The CDR3 loop is CASSAFLSGGQPQHF. For the CDR3, the DNA is TGTGCCAGCAGTGCATTCCTGAGTGGCGGGCAGCCCCAGCATTTT.

The chain combines TRBV6-6 with TRBJ2-3, with D perhaps assigned TRBD1 or TRBD2 (5 bases each). This CDR3 comprises 14 residues. Germline V gives CDR1 MNHNY, CDR2 SVGAGI (reference sequence). The V and J ends lost 2 bases and 0 bases respectively, with 6 bases between them. The CDR3 DNA follows: TGTGCCAGCAGTTACGGGGACAGCACAGATACGCAGTATTTT. The encoded protein is CASSYGDSTDTQYF.